The clone carrying this TCR beta chain was seen ten or more times. The antigen remains undetermined. The study amplified TCR beta CDR3 regions using RNA transcripts. After a first-round RT-PCR with HTBI primers, a second-round multiplex PCR was run. TCRdb reprocessed the multiplex PCR reads via MiXCR and lists one record per CDR3 protein. The repertoire holds tens of thousands of distinct CDR3 sequences, with over 40% as singletons. The data belong to a study of Graves' ophthalmopathy and Graves' hyperthyroidism. Notes on the study in general: Using 13 signatures, a model distinguished ophthalmopathy from stable hyperthyroidism, reaching around 86% sensitivity and about 81% specificity.

The V gene lost 4 bases and the J gene lost 3 bases, with 9 bases spanning the gap. The germline gives CDR1 SNHLY, CDR2 FYNNEI. The length of the CDR3 is 13 residues. The rearrangement joins TRBV2 to TRBJ1-1, with no clear D. This TCR was recovered from an adult man with Graves' ophthalmopathy. The sequencing input was peripheral blood. For the CDR3, the DNA is TGTGCCAGCAGTGTTTTGAGGGACACTGAAGCTTTCTTT. Protein sequence: CASSVLRDTEAFF.